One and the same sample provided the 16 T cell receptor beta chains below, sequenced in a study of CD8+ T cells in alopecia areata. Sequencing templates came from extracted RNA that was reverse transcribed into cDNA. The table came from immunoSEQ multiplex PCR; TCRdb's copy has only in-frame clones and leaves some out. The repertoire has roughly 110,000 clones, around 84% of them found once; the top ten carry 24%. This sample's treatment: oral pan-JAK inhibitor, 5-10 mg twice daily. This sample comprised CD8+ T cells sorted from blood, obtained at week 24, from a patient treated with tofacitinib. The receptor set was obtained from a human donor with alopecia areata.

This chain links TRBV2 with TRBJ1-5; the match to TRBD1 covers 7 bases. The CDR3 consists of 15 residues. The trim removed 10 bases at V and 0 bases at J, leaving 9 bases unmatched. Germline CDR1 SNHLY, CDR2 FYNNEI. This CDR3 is CATGRRGDSNQPQHF. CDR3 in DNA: TGTGCCACCGGACGCAGGGGGGATAGCAATCAGCCCCAGCATTTT.

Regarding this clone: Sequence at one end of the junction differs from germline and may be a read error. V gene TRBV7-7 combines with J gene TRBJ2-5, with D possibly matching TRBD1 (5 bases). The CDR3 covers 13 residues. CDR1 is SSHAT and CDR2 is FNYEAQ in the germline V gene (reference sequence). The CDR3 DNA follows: TGTGCTAGCAGCCCACAGGCGGAAGAGACCCAGTACTTC. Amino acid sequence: CASSPQAEETQYF.

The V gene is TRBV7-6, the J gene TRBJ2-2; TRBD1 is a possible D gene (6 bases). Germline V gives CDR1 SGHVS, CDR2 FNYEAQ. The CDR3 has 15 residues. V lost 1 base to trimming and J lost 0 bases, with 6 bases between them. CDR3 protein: CASSLGTANTGELFF. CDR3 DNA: TGTGCCAGCAGCTTAGGGACAGCGAACACCGGGGAGCTGTTTTTT.

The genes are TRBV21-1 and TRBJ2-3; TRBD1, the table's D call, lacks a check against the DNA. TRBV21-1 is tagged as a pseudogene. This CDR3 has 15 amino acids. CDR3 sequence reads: CASSKEGPCTDTQYF. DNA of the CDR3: TGTGCCAGCAGCAAAGAGGGGCCGTGTACCGATACGCAGTATTTT.

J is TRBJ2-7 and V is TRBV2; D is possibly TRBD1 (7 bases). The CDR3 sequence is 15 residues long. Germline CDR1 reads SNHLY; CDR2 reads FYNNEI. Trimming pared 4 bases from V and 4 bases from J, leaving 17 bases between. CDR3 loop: CASSGTEGAIYEQYF. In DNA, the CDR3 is TGTGCCAGCAGTGGCACGGAGGGGGCCATATACGAGCAGTACTTC.

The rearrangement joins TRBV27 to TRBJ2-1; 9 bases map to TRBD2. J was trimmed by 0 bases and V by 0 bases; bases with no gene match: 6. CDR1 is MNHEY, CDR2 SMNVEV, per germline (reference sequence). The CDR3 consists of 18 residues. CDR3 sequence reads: CASSLSSGGMNSYNEQFF. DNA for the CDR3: TGTGCCAGCAGTTTATCCAGCGGGGGGATGAACTCCTACAATGAGCAGTTCTTC.

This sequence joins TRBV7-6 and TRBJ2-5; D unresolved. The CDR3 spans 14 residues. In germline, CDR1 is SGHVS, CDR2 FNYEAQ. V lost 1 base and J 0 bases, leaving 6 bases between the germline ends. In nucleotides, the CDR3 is TGTGCCAGCAGCTTAGTCCAAAACCAAGAGACCCAGTACTTC. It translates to CASSLVQNQETQYF. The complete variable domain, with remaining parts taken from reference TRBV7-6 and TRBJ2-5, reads GAGVSQSPRYKVTKRGQDVALRCDPISGHVSLYWYRQALGQGPEFLTYFNYEAQQDKSGLPNDRFSAERPEGSISTLTIQRTEQRDSAMYRCASSLVQNQETQYFGPGTRLLVL.

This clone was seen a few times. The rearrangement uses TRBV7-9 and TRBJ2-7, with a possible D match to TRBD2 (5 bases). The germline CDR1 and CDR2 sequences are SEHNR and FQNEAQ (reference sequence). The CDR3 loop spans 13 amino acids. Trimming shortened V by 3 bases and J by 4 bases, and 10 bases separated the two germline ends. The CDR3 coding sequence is TGTGCCAGCAGCTTCGGGGTAGGGTACGAGCAGTACTTC. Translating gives CASSFGVGYEQYF.

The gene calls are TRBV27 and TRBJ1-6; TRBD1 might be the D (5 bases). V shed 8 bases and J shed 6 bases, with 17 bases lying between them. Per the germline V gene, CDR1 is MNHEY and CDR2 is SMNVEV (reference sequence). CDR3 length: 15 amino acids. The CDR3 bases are TGTGCCAGCCGTTCCCAGGGCCTGATTAATTCACCCCTCCACTTT. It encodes CASRSQGLINSPLHF.

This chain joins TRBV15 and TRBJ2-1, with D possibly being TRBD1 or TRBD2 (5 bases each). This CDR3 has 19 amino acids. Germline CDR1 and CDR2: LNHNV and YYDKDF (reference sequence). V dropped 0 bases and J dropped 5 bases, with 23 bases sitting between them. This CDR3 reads CATSRDPFRGVNRNNEQFF. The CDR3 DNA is TGTGCCACCAGCAGAGATCCTTTCAGAGGGGTCAATAGGAACAATGAGCAGTTCTTC.

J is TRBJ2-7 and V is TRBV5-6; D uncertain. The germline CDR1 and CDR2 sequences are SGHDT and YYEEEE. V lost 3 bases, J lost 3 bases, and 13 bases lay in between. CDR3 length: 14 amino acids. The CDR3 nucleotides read TGTGCCAGCAGCTCCTCACAACACCTCTACGAGCAGTACTTC. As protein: CASSSSQHLYEQYF.

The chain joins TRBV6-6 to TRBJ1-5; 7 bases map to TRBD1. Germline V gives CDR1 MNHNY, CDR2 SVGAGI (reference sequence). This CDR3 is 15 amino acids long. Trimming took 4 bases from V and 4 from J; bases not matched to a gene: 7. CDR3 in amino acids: CASSLRDSWNQPQHF. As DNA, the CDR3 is TGTGCCAGCAGTTTGCGGGACAGCTGGAATCAGCCCCAGCATTTT.

CDR3 bases: TGTGCCGGCAGCAAAGTCTGGGAGACCCAGTACTTC. This translates into CAGSKVWETQYF. The rearrangement joins TRBV21-1 to TRBJ2-5. TRBV21-1 is described as a pseudogene. The CDR3 contains 12 residues.

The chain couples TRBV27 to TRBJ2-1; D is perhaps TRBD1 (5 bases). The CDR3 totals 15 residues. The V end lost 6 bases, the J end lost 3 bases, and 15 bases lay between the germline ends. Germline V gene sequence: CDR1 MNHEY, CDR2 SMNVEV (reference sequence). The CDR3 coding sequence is TGTGCCAGCAGCCGCTACTCCGACAGCTACAATGAGCAGTTCTTC. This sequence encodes CASSRYSDSYNEQFF.

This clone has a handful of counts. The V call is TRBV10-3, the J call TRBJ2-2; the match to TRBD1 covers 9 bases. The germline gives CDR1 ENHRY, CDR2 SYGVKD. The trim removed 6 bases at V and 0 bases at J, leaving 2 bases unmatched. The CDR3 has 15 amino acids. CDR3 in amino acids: CAISDRGANTGELFF. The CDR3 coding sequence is TGTGCCATCAGCGACAGGGGGGCGAACACCGGGGAGCTGTTTTTT.

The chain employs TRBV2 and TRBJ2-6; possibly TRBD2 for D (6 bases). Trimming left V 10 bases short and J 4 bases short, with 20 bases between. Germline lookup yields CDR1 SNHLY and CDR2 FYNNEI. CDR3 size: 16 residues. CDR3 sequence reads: CAIERGDAGGANVLTF. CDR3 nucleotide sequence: TGTGCCATCGAAAGGGGTGATGCGGGAGGGGCCAACGTCCTGACTTTC.